This T cell receptor beta chain was retrieved from a study of technical replicates of blood from four donors. Germline CDR1 reads SNHLY; CDR2 reads FYNNEI. V was pared by 2 bases and J by 13 bases, with 8 bases between. The CDR3 sequence is 11 residues long. Sequencing was performed with immunoSEQ multiplex PCR; in TCRdb, only in-frame clones are kept and a portion is missing. The sample carries more than 80,000 clones, approximately 95% recorded once. The genes are TRBV2 and TRBJ1-4; D not certain. The specimen was T cells isolated from PBMCs. This receptor was taken from a human donor in good health. CDR3 nucleotide sequence: TGTGCCAGCAGTGAAAAAAGCGGACTGTTTTTT. It specifies CASSEKSGLFF.